One sample yielded the 30 T cell receptor beta chains listed below, sequenced in a study of blood T cell repertoires in COVID-19. Clones were sequenced by immunoSEQ multiplex PCR, and TCRdb holds only the in-frame ones, with some missing. The data hold around 250,000 clones, with approximately 90% observed a single time. Sequenced material: PBMCs or T cells enriched from blood (not recorded which). The receptors originated from a man aged 40-55 years who had been exposed to COVID-19.

The chain employs TRBV13 and TRBJ1-6; unclear D gene. Looked up from germline, CDR1 is PRHDT and CDR2 is FYEKMQ (reference sequence). V dropped 5 bases and J dropped 7 bases, with 12 bases sitting between them. This CDR3 is built from 14 residues. CDR3 coding DNA: TGTGCCAGCAGCACCAAGGAGAGGAATTCACCCCTCCACTTT. It yields the protein CASSTKERNSPLHF.

The chain couples TRBV7-2 to TRBJ1-6; tentative D call: TRBD1 (6 bases). The V gene lost 2 bases and the J gene lost 6 bases, with 11 bases spanning the gap. CDR3 size: 15 residues. Germline V gene data show CDR1 as SGHTA and CDR2 as FQGNSA. This CDR3 is CASSLRDNRNSPLHF. As DNA, the CDR3 is TGTGCCAGCAGCTTACGGGACAACCGTAATTCACCCCTCCACTTT.

The V gene is TRBV27, the J gene TRBJ2-3; no firm D call. CDR1 is MNHEY and CDR2 is SMNVEV in the germline V gene (reference sequence). This CDR3 comprises 13 residues. The V and J ends lost 4 bases and 5 bases respectively, with 10 bases between them. The CDR3 loop is CASSSYLRDTQYF. CDR3 nucleotide sequence: TGTGCCAGCAGTTCATACCTCAGAGATACGCAGTATTTT.

V and J are TRBV18 and TRBJ2-7; weak D call: TRBD1 (5 bases). Germline V gene sequence: CDR1 KGHSH, CDR2 LQKENI. Between the trimmed V and J ends, which lost 2 bases and 6 bases, there was a span of 11 bases. The CDR3 loop spans 13 amino acids. CDR3 in DNA: TGTGCCAGCTCACCAGAGCAGGGTTCCGAGCAGTACTTC. Encoded protein: CASSPEQGSEQYF.

The V call is TRBV5-5, the J call TRBJ2-1, with TRBD2 identical over 11 bases. The J segment lost 5 bases and the V segment lost 4 bases, leaving 11 bases of the junction unmatched. The CDR3 sequence is 17 residues long. Germline CDR1 is SGHKS and CDR2 is YYEKEE (reference sequence). The CDR3 region is CASSTKTSGIENNEQFF. The DNA for the CDR3 is TGTGCCAGCAGCACAAAGACTAGCGGGATCGAGAACAATGAGCAGTTCTTC.

The chain is built from TRBV5-1 and TRBJ2-2; 10 positions match TRBD2. V shed 4 bases and J 6 bases; nucleotides not matched to a gene: 12. Germline V gene data show CDR1 as SGHRS and CDR2 as YFSETQ. There are 17 residues in the CDR3. In DNA form, the CDR3 reads TGCGCCAGCAGCATGCGCCGTGGGACTAGCGTTCCCGGGGAGCTGTTTTTT. This codes for CASSMRRGTSVPGELFF.

The chain carries TRBV24-1 and TRBJ2-1, with 8 bases identical to TRBD1. Trimming took 1 base from V and 5 from J; bases not matched to a gene: 6. The CDR3 sequence is 16 residues long. Looked up from germline, CDR1 is KGHDR and CDR2 is SFDVKD. CDR3 bases: TGTGCCACCAGTGATTTACCGGACAGGGAGGACAATGAGCAGTTCTTC. Protein: CATSDLPDREDNEQFF.

V gene TRBV27 combines with J gene TRBJ1-5, with no clear D. Germline loops: CDR1 MNHEY, CDR2 SMNVEV (reference sequence). The germline V and J ends were trimmed by 8 bases and 4 bases, with 9 bases remaining between them. This CDR3 comprises 12 residues. CDR3 nucleotides: TGTGCCAGCGGCCCAGGTAATCAGCCCCAGCATTTT. Protein sequence: CASGPGNQPQHF.

The chain has TRBV10-1 and TRBJ2-1; 11 nucleotides match TRBD2. The CDR3 consists of 16 residues. Looked up from germline, CDR1 is WNHNN and CDR2 is SYGVQD (reference sequence). After removal of 3 bases from V and 4 bases from J, the junction contained 5 bases not matched to a gene. The CDR3 reads CASSDGTSGDYNEQFF. DNA of the CDR3: TGCGCCAGCAGTGACGGGACTAGCGGAGATTACAATGAGCAGTTCTTC.

The table lists this clone with a count of one. V and J are TRBV27 and TRBJ2-3, with 7 bases aligning to TRBD1. The CDR3 sequence is 16 residues long. The trim removed 6 bases at V and 7 bases at J, leaving 16 bases unmatched. Germline CDR1 reads MNHEY; CDR2 reads SMNVEV (reference sequence). The CDR3 DNA reads TGTGCCAGCAGACCAGGGGGTACCGTTCTGGGGTATACGCAGTATTTT. It specifies CASRPGGTVLGYTQYF.

The chain has TRBV4-2 and TRBJ1-5; 9 nucleotides align to TRBD1. The CDR3 is 16 residues long. V dropped 1 base and J dropped 6; count of bases not matched to a gene: 7. CDR1 LGHNA and CDR2 YNFKEQ come from the germline V gene. The DNA of the CDR3 is TGTGCCAGCAGCCAAGTAGGGGGACAGGGTGGTCAGCCCCAGCATTTT. Its protein product is CASSQVGGQGGQPQHF.

The gene calls are TRBV28 and TRBJ1-6, with 8 positions matching TRBD1. This CDR3 region has 14 residues. V lost 6 bases to trimming and J lost 6 bases; unmatched junction nucleotides: 4. Germline CDR1 is MDHEN and CDR2 is SYDVKM. The CDR3 nucleotides are TGTGCCAGCAGCCCGACAGGGGTTAATTCACCCCTCCACTTT. Translated: CASSPTGVNSPLHF.

The rearrangement uses TRBV15 and TRBJ2-5, with a possible D match to TRBD1 (5 bases). V was cut by 3 bases and J by 6 bases, with 8 bases left in between. The germline V gene encodes CDR1 LNHNV and CDR2 YYDKDF (reference sequence). The CDR3 is 12 amino acids. The CDR3 sequence is CATSRNRKTQYF. As DNA, the CDR3 is TGTGCCACCAGCAGGAACAGGAAGACCCAGTACTTC. Together with reference TRBV15 and TRBJ2-5, the CDR3 gives the full variable domain: DAMVIQNPRYQVTQFGKPVTLSCSQTLNHNVMYWYQQKSSQAPKLLFHYYDKDFNNEADTPDNFQSRRPNTSFCFLDIRSPGLGDTAMYLCATSRNRKTQYFGPGTRLLVL.

The V and J genes are TRBV7-2 and TRBJ2-7, with 7 bases identical to TRBD1. Germline V gene data show CDR1 as SGHTA and CDR2 as FQGNSA. Trimming at V came to 1 base and at J to 1 base, leaving 1 base not matched to a gene. CDR3 length: 14 residues. This CDR3 reads CASSLETGSYEQYF. The CDR3 DNA is TGTGCCAGCAGCTTAGAGACAGGGTCCTACGAGCAGTACTTC.

The chain combines TRBV19 with TRBJ2-1, with TRBD2 matching 9 bases. CDR1 and CDR2 (germline): LNHDA, SQIVND (reference sequence). The J segment lost 6 bases and the V segment lost 7 bases, leaving 7 bases of the junction unmatched. CDR3 length: 14 amino acids. CDR3 sequence reads: CASTPGLAPNEQFF. Here the CDR3 DNA reads TGTGCCAGTACCCCCGGACTAGCGCCCAATGAGCAGTTCTTC.

The chain couples TRBV4-1 to TRBJ2-2; D not certain. The germline CDR1 and CDR2 sequences are MGHRA and YSYEKL. The CDR3 is 14 residues long. The V gene lost 5 bases and the J gene lost 1 base, with 8 bases spanning the gap. This CDR3 reads CASSASMNTGELFF. The DNA for the CDR3 is TGCGCCAGCAGCGCAAGCATGAACACCGGGGAGCTGTTTTTT.

This clone is a singleton in its sample. The chain uses TRBV21-1 and TRBJ1-2; TRBD1 reflects the table's D call only, with no check against the DNA. TRBV21-1 is a listed pseudogene. The CDR3 consists of 13 residues. The CDR3 loop is CATRTGPNYGYTF. CDR3 sequence (DNA): TGTGCCACCCGGACAGGTCCTAACTATGGCTACACCTTC.

This chain joins TRBV6-5 and TRBJ1-3; 8 nucleotides align to TRBD1. Germline trimming cut 2 bases from V and 4 bases from J; bases unmatched to any gene: 7. Germline V lookup: CDR1 MNHEY, CDR2 SVGAGI. This CDR3 has 16 amino acids. DNA for the CDR3: TGTGCCAGCAGTTACCTACGGGACAGGAGCGGAAACACCATATATTTT. Translated: CASSYLRDRSGNTIYF.

This chain links TRBV30 with TRBJ2-1, with TRBD2 matching 12 bases. J lost 5 bases, V lost 8 bases, and 4 bases had no gene match. The CDR3 totals 13 residues. Germline CDR1 is GTSNPN and CDR2 is SVGIG (reference sequence). The CDR3 reads CALLAGGNNEQFF. DNA for the CDR3: TGTGCCCTACTAGCGGGAGGCAACAATGAGCAGTTCTTC.

The gene calls are TRBV7-2 and TRBJ2-6; no reliable D call. The CDR3 is 18 amino acids. The V gene's germline CDR1 is SGHTA and CDR2 FQGNSA. Deletions cut 0 bases from V and 0 bases from J, with 12 bases between. As DNA, the CDR3 is TGTGCCAGCAGCTTAGCCAGCGTGCCACTCTCTGGGGCCAACGTCCTGACTTTC. Amino acids: CASSLASVPLSGANVLTF.

In this sample, this clone turned up a few times. The chain couples TRBV3-1 (or the pseudogene TRBV3-2) to TRBJ1-1, with D unclear. The germline V gene encodes CDR1 LGHDT and CDR2 YNNKEL (reference sequence). This CDR3 contains 16 residues. The V and J ends lost 3 bases and 8 bases respectively, with 22 bases between them. CDR3 sequence: CASSQLQVEKNHEAFF. In nucleotides, the CDR3 is TGTGCCAGCAGCCAGCTCCAGGTTGAGAAAAACCACGAAGCTTTCTTT.

CDR3: CASTSPGSGDNSPLHF. CDR3 DNA sequence: TGTGCCAGCACCTCTCCAGGGTCAGGCGATAATTCACCCCTCCACTTT. The chain uses TRBV7-9 and TRBJ1-6, with a weak D call TRBD1 (5 bases). CDR1 and CDR2 from the germline V gene are SEHNR and FQNEAQ (reference sequence). The CDR3 runs 16 residues. Between the trimmed V and J ends, which lost 7 bases and 5 bases, there was a span of 18 bases. Combining the CDR3 with reference TRBV7-9 and TRBJ1-6 gives the whole variable domain DTGVSQNPRHKITKRGQNVTFRCDPISEHNRLYWYRQTLGQGPEFLTYFQNEAQLEKSRLLSDRFSAERPKGSFSTLEIQRTEQGDSAMYLCASTSPGSGDNSPLHFGNGTRLTVT.

The V call is TRBV7-9, the J call TRBJ1-1; D uncertain. V lost 6 bases, J lost 3 bases, and 5 bases lay in between. This CDR3 is built from 11 residues. CDR1 and CDR2 from the germline V gene are SEHNR and FQNEAQ (reference sequence). The CDR3 region has the DNA TGTGCCAGCAGTTATGACACTGAAGCTTTCTTT. This gives the protein CASSYDTEAFF.

V and J are TRBV5-1 and TRBJ2-3; the D is unclear. Between the trimmed V and J ends, which lost 4 bases and 0 bases, there was a span of 12 bases. The CDR3 loop spans 15 amino acids. Germline V gene lookup returns CDR1 SGHRS and CDR2 YFSETQ. CDR3 amino acids: CASSPSPPSTDTQYF. CDR3 bases: TGCGCCAGCAGCCCGAGTCCACCAAGCACAGATACGCAGTATTTT.

This chain's CDR3 is CASSLREGSPLHF. Written as DNA, the CDR3 is TGTGCCAGCAGTTTAAGGGAGGGGTCACCCCTCCACTTT. The V gene is TRBV12-3 or TRBV12-4, the J gene TRBJ1-6; possible D gene TRBD1, 5 bases. V lost 2 bases and J 10 bases, leaving 9 bases between the germline ends. The CDR3 has 13 amino acids.

The V gene is TRBV30, the J gene TRBJ2-5, with D maybe TRBD2 (6 bases). CDR1 and CDR2 from the germline V gene are GTSNPN and SVGIG (reference sequence). The V end lost 0 bases, the J end lost 2 bases, and 10 bases lay between the germline ends. The CDR3 consists of 14 residues. The CDR3 here is CAWSVGTAQETQYF. In nucleotides, the CDR3 is TGTGCCTGGAGTGTAGGGACTGCGCAAGAGACCCAGTACTTC.

The chain has TRBV5-6 and TRBJ2-1; the match to TRBD2 covers 9 bases. Losses at the gene ends were 2 bases for V and 2 bases for J; bases not matched to a gene: 2. CDR3 length: 15 amino acids. Germline values: CDR1 SGHDT, CDR2 YYEEEE. This chain's CDR3 is CASSFSGRPYNEQFF. For the CDR3, the DNA is TGTGCCAGCAGCTTTAGCGGGAGACCCTACAATGAGCAGTTCTTC. Complete variable domain (other parts from reference TRBV5-6 and TRBJ2-1): DAGVTQSPTHLIKTRGQQVTLRCSPKSGHDTVSWYQQALGQGPQFIFQYYEEEERQRGNFPDRFSGHQFPNYSSELNVNALLLGDSALYLCASSFSGRPYNEQFFGPGTRLTVL.

J is TRBJ1-2 and V is TRBV28; perhaps TRBD1 as D (6 bases). Trimming took off 2 bases at V and 4 bases at J, with 11 bases between the two ends. CDR3 length: 14 residues. Germline loops: CDR1 MDHEN, CDR2 SYDVKM. The CDR3 DNA is TGTGCCAGCAGTTTAGGTTACAGGGCCTATGGCTACACCTTC. Amino acids: CASSLGYRAYGYTF.

The V gene is TRBV7-6, the J gene TRBJ2-7; possible D gene TRBD1, 5 bases. In germline, CDR1 is SGHVS, CDR2 FNYEAQ. V lost 0 bases and J 6 bases, leaving 15 bases between the germline ends. The CDR3 is made up of 15 amino acids. CDR3 DNA sequence: TGTGCCAGCAGCTTAGCGCTGGGGCGCGTTAGCGAGCAGTACTTC. This gives the protein CASSLALGRVSEQYF.

The chain combines TRBV2 with TRBJ1-5; TRBD1 aligns across 8 bases. CDR1 and CDR2 (germline): SNHLY, FYNNEI. V lost 6 bases, J lost 7 bases, and 11 bases stayed unmatched. The CDR3 is made up of 15 amino acids. The CDR3 nucleotides are TGTGCCAGCAGCACCGACAGGGGACGGGGCCAGCCCCAGCATTTT. Amino acid sequence: CASSTDRGRGQPQHF.